This T cell receptor beta chain stems from a study of control samples from healthy donors and cancer patients. CDR1 and CDR2 (germline): KGHDR, SFDVKD. Between the trimmed V and J ends, which lost 5 bases and 4 bases, there was a span of 10 bases. The CDR3 consists of 13 residues. Profiled with immunoSEQ multiplex PCR; TCRdb holds only in-frame clones, not every one. There are under 150,000 clones in the sample; about 95% occur only once, and 3.6% lies in the top ten. The chain is built from TRBV24-1 and TRBJ1-1; D not resolved. The origin of this receptor is a man younger than 45 in good health. Material: blood. The CDR3 loop reads CATSVSAGTEAFF. CDR3 nucleotides: TGTGCCACCAGTGTATCCGCGGGCACTGAAGCTTTCTTT.